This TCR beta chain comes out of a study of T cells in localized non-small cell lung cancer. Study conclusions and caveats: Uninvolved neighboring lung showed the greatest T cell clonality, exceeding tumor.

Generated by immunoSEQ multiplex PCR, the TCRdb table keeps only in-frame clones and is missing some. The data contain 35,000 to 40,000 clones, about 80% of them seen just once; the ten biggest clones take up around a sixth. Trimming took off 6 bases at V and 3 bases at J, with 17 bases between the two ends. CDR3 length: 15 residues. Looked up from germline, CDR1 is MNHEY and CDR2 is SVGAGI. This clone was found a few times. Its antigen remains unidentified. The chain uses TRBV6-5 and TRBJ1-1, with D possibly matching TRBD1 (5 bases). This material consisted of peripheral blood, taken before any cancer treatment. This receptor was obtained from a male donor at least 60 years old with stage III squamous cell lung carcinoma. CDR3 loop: CASSHWTLGDTEAFF. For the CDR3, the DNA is TGTGCCAGCAGCCACTGGACTTTAGGGGACACTGAAGCTTTCTTT.